The entry below gives a single T cell receptor (beta chain) sequence along with its context. Its antigen is still unknown. This entry is derived from a study of blood T cells in healthy people across ages. CDR3 length equals 15 residues. Unmatched junction bases numbered 7, after V lost 9 bases and J lost 1 base. The use of a sample-barcoded 5' primer and a J-beta primer mix characterized a second PCR of about 6 to 12 cycles. TCRdb re-called the 5' RACE reads through MiXCR, storing one row per CDR3 protein. The sample yields roughly 680,000 distinct CDR3 sequences, around a fifth seen once. Findings of the study overall: The study found more naive CD4+ cells and higher diversity in long-lived than aged donors.

Sequencing was performed on blood. The sequence came from a man in his 70s in good health. The chain uses TRBV12-3 or TRBV12-4 and TRBJ2-1; 9 positions match TRBD2. The chain's CDR3 is CASKSGRSSYNEQFF. CDR3 nucleotides: TGTGCCAGTAAGAGCGGGAGGAGTTCCTACAATGAGCAGTTCTTC.